Below are 20 T cell receptor beta chains sequenced from a single sample in a study of shared clonotypes between healthy human individuals. Here immunoSEQ multiplex PCR was the method, and the copy in TCRdb shows in-frame clones only, minus some. The sample carries about 580,000 clones, roughly 98% recorded once. Terminally differentiated effector memory CD45RA+ cells were left out of the naive CD8 fraction, which was CD45RO-negative and positively selected for CCR7. The sequenced sample was naive CD8+ T cells sorted from blood. The receptors shown here come from a man aged 30-40 years in good health.

The chain carries TRBV10-2 and TRBJ1-4; 12 positions agree with TRBD1. Looked up from germline, CDR1 is WSHSY and CDR2 is SAAADI. After removal of 8 bases from V and 4 bases from J, the junction contained 2 bases not matched to a gene. CDR3 size: 14 residues. The DNA for the CDR3 is TGCGCCAGCGGGACAGGGGGCGGTAATGAAAAACTGTTTTTT. Residues: CASGTGGGNEKLFF.

The chain couples TRBV5-6 to TRBJ2-7, with a weak D call TRBD1 (6 bases). The CDR3 has 17 residues. Germline-derived CDR1 and CDR2 are SGHDT and YYEEEE. The V and J ends lost 0 bases and 4 bases respectively, with 20 bases between them. CDR3 in amino acids: CASSLGVLMGAQYEQYF. In nucleotides, the CDR3 is TGTGCCAGCAGCTTGGGGGTTTTGATGGGGGCCCAATACGAGCAGTACTTC. Looking up the rest from reference TRBV5-6 and TRBJ2-7 gives the full variable domain: DAGVTQSPTHLIKTRGQQVTLRCSPKSGHDTVSWYQQALGQGPQFIFQYYEEEERQRGNFPDRFSGHQFPNYSSELNVNALLLGDSALYLCASSLGVLMGAQYEQYFGPGTRLTVT.

The chain has TRBV6-5 and TRBJ1-1; 7 nucleotides align to TRBD1. The CDR3 is made up of 14 amino acids. The ends lost 6 bases at V and 0 bases at J; junction bases unmatched: 4. Germline V lookup: CDR1 MNHEY, CDR2 SVGAGI. CDR3 nucleotides: TGTGCCAGCAGCCTGAGGGGGCTGAACACTGAAGCTTTCTTT. This codes for CASSLRGLNTEAFF.

The rearrangement links TRBV7-2 to TRBJ2-5; D could derive from TRBD1 or TRBD2 (5 bases each). The CDR3 spans 14 residues. With 6 bases removed from V and 2 bases from J, the gap between germline ends came to 13 bases. The V gene's germline CDR1 is SGHTA and CDR2 FQGNSA. DNA for the CDR3: TGTGCCAGCAGGTTCCTGGGGGTACAAGAGACCCAGTACTTC. It translates to CASRFLGVQETQYF. The variable domain in full, completed from reference TRBV7-2 and TRBJ2-5, reads GAGVSQSPSNKVTEKGKDVELRCDPISGHTALYWYRQSLGQGLEFLIYFQGNSAPDKSGLPSDRFSAERTGGSVSTLTIQRTQQEDSAVYLCASRFLGVQETQYFGPGTRLLVL.

V is TRBV5-4 and J is TRBJ2-7; D possibly uses TRBD1 or TRBD2 (5 bases each). CDR1 SGHNT and CDR2 YYREEE come from the germline V gene (reference sequence). Trimming left V 4 bases short and J 5 bases short, with 16 bases between. The CDR3 loop spans 14 amino acids. The CDR3 nucleotides read TGTGCCAGCAGCCTCCGGGACCGCGCCAACGAGCAGTACTTC. It is translated as CASSLRDRANEQYF.

This chain links TRBV10-3 with TRBJ2-7; 13 positions agree with TRBD2. Trimming took 2 bases from V and 5 from J; bases not matched to a gene: 0. The CDR3 is 14 residues long. Per the germline V gene, CDR1 is ENHRY and CDR2 is SYGVKD. The chain's CDR3 is CAISEGLAGDEQYF. As DNA, the CDR3 is TGTGCCATCAGTGAGGGACTAGCGGGAGACGAGCAGTACTTC.

This clone was seen a single time. V gene TRBV7-2 combines with J gene TRBJ2-7; no reliable D call. V lost 5 bases, J lost 2 bases, and 13 bases lay in between. This CDR3 comprises 14 residues. Germline CDR1 reads SGHTA; CDR2 reads FQGNSA. The CDR3 loop is CASSIRTVTYEQYF. CDR3 bases: TGTGCCAGCAGCATCCGGACGGTAACCTACGAGCAGTACTTC. The full variable domain, rest sourced from reference TRBV7-2 and TRBJ2-7, is GAGVSQSPSNKVTEKGKDVELRCDPISGHTALYWYRQSLGQGLEFLIYFQGNSAPDKSGLPSDRFSAERTGGSVSTLTIQRTQQEDSAVYLCASSIRTVTYEQYFGPGTRLTVT.

The chain is built from TRBV14 and TRBJ2-1; 8 nucleotides match TRBD2. The ends lost 0 bases at V and 5 bases at J; junction bases unmatched: 6. The CDR3 loop spans 16 amino acids. Germline values: CDR1 SGHDN, CDR2 FVKESK. CDR3 region: CASSQDQREIHNEQFF. CDR3 bases: TGTGCCAGCAGCCAAGATCAGCGGGAGATACACAATGAGCAGTTCTTC. Full variable domain (remainder filled in from reference TRBV14 and TRBJ2-1): EAGVTQFPSHSVIEKGQTVTLRCDPISGHDNLYWYRRVMGKEIKFLLHFVKESKQDESGMPNNRFLAERTGGTYSTLKVQPAELEDSGVYFCASSQDQREIHNEQFFGPGTRLTVL.

This clone was seen a single time. The chain links TRBV6-1 to TRBJ1-2; D is uncertain. Germline assignment: CDR1 MNHNS and CDR2 SASEGT. There are 14 residues in the CDR3. V gave up 7 bases and J gave up 4 bases, with 16 bases separating them. The CDR3 sequence is CASTENGRGYGYTF. The CDR3 nucleotides are TGTGCCAGCACCGAAAACGGGAGAGGCTATGGCTACACCTTC.

This rearrangement joins TRBV2 to TRBJ1-5; 8 nucleotides align to TRBD1. Per the germline V gene, CDR1 is SNHLY and CDR2 is FYNNEI. Trimming cost V 3 bases and J 5 bases; bases outside gene matches: 9. CDR3 length equals 16 residues. The CDR3 protein is CASSDLVAGGDQPQHF. The DNA for the CDR3 is TGTGCCAGCAGTGATTTGGTGGCAGGGGGCGATCAGCCCCAGCATTTT.

This sequence joins TRBV6-6 and TRBJ2-3, with 7 bases lining up with TRBD2. V gave up 8 bases and J gave up 0 bases; unmatched junction bases: 2. CDR1 MNHNY and CDR2 SVGAGI come from the germline V gene (reference sequence). This CDR3 has 13 amino acids. CDR3 residues: CASAGVSTDTQYF. DNA of the CDR3: TGTGCCAGCGCGGGGGTCAGCACAGATACGCAGTATTTT.

The chain employs TRBV7-2 and TRBJ2-7; 15 nucleotides line up with TRBD2. After removal of 5 bases from V and 4 bases from J, the junction contained 9 bases not matched to a gene. CDR1 is SGHTA and CDR2 is FQGNSA in the germline V gene. This CDR3 is 17 amino acids long. The CDR3 nucleotides read TGTGCCAGCAGCCCTTACCCCGGACTAGCGGGAGGGTACGAGCAGTACTTC. Translation gives CASSPYPGLAGGYEQYF.

The V call is TRBV29-1, the J call TRBJ2-5, with a tentative D call TRBD2 (5 bases). CDR3 size: 14 residues. Germline CDR1 reads SQVTM; CDR2 reads ANQGSEA. Deletions cut 0 bases from V and 5 bases from J, with 13 bases between. The CDR3 sequence: CSVEDGGSGETQYF. The CDR3 bases are TGCAGCGTTGAAGATGGCGGGTCGGGGGAGACCCAGTACTTC.

J is TRBJ2-2 and V is TRBV7-9; 10 bases agree with TRBD1. Trimming at V came to 5 bases and at J to 5 bases, leaving 14 bases not matched to a gene. The CDR3 runs 18 residues. Germline-derived CDR1 and CDR2 are SEHNR and FQNEAQ (reference sequence). CDR3 in DNA: TGTGCCAGCAGCAAAAGTCCGGGACAGGGGACCCAGACCGGGGAGCTGTTTTTT. Amino acid sequence: CASSKSPGQGTQTGELFF.

The table lists this clone with a count of one. The chain has TRBV19 and TRBJ2-3; 11 nucleotides match TRBD2. Trimming at V came to 7 bases and at J to 3 bases, leaving 6 bases not matched to a gene. The germline CDR1 and CDR2 sequences are LNHDA and SQIVND (reference sequence). The CDR3 has 15 residues. DNA of the CDR3: TGTGCCAGTACAGGCCTAGCGGGAGGTACAGATACGCAGTATTTT. This encodes CASTGLAGGTDTQYF.

This chain uses TRBV29-1 with TRBJ1-2, with unresolved D. V was trimmed by 3 bases and J by 4 bases, leaving 12 bases between them. Germline values: CDR1 SQVTM, CDR2 ANQGSEA. CDR3 length: 13 amino acids. The CDR3 DNA follows: TGCAGCGTTGACGGGCAGGATTCCTATGGCTACACCTTC. Protein: CSVDGQDSYGYTF. Using reference TRBV29-1 and TRBJ1-2 for the parts outside the CDR3, the full variable domain is SAVISQKPSRDICQRGTSLTIQCQVDSQVTMMFWYRQQPGQSLTLIATANQGSEATYESGFVIDKFPISRPNLTFSTLTVSNMSPEDSSIYLCSVDGQDSYGYTFGSGTRLTVV.

V is TRBV29-1 and J is TRBJ2-7, with D possibly matching TRBD1 (6 bases). Germline V lookup: CDR1 SQVTM, CDR2 ANQGSEA. V lost 7 bases and J 3 bases, leaving 22 bases between the germline ends. The CDR3 is 15 amino acids. CDR3 coding DNA: TGCAGCGCCCGTTTTAGGGCTGGACAGAACTACGAGCAGTACTTC. Residues: CSARFRAGQNYEQYF.

The V call is TRBV5-4, the J call TRBJ2-7; TRBD1 matches at 8 bases. The CDR3 length is 15 residues. J gave up 5 bases and V 3 bases, and 10 bases lay outside the gene matches. Germline-derived CDR1 and CDR2 are SGHNT and YYREEE (reference sequence). The CDR3 here is CASSSRTGNPHEQYF. The CDR3 nucleotides read TGTGCCAGCAGCTCTAGGACAGGGAATCCCCACGAGCAGTACTTC.

This chain uses TRBV9 with TRBJ2-7; D is possibly TRBD1 (6 bases). Trimming stripped 1 base from V and 0 bases from J, with 11 bases between. Germline CDR1 SGDLS, CDR2 YYNGEE. The CDR3 contains 15 residues. The CDR3 loop reads CASSVSGTPSYEQYF. CDR3 bases: TGTGCCAGCAGCGTATCGGGGACACCCTCCTACGAGCAGTACTTC. Drawing the rest from reference TRBV9 and TRBJ2-7, the complete variable domain is DSGVTQTPKHLITATGQRVTLRCSPRSGDLSVYWYQQSLDQGLQFLIQYYNGEERAKGNILERFSAQQFPDLHSELNLSSLELGDSALYFCASSVSGTPSYEQYFGPGTRLTVT.

The V gene is TRBV6-6, the J gene TRBJ2-7; 10 positions agree with TRBD2. Per germline, CDR1 MNHNY and CDR2 SVGAGI (reference sequence). V shed 2 bases and J 3 bases; nucleotides not matched to a gene: 4. The CDR3 has 15 amino acids. CDR3 amino acids: CASSYGTSVNYEQYF. CDR3 nucleotide sequence: TGTGCCAGCAGTTACGGGACTAGCGTCAACTACGAGCAGTACTTC.